This T cell receptor beta chain was identified during a study of blood T cell repertoires in COVID-19. The V gene end was trimmed by 1 base and the J gene end by 6 bases; junction bases not matched to a gene: 12. The CDR3 extends over 19 amino acids. Only in-frame clones appear in the TCRdb table, and some are missing; sequencing was by immunoSEQ multiplex PCR. The data hold approximately 99,000 clones, with about 88% observed a single time. This receptor was identified in a human donor in a cohort sampled during active COVID-19. The sample was peripheral blood. The chain recombines TRBV5-3 with TRBJ1-6, with 11 bases aligning to TRBD1. TRBV5-3 is flagged as an ORF with uncertain function. CDR3 amino acids: CARSLNSDRGLPRNSPLHF. The CDR3 DNA sequence: TGTGCCAGAAGCTTGAACTCGGACAGGGGGCTCCCACGTAATTCACCCCTCCACTTT.